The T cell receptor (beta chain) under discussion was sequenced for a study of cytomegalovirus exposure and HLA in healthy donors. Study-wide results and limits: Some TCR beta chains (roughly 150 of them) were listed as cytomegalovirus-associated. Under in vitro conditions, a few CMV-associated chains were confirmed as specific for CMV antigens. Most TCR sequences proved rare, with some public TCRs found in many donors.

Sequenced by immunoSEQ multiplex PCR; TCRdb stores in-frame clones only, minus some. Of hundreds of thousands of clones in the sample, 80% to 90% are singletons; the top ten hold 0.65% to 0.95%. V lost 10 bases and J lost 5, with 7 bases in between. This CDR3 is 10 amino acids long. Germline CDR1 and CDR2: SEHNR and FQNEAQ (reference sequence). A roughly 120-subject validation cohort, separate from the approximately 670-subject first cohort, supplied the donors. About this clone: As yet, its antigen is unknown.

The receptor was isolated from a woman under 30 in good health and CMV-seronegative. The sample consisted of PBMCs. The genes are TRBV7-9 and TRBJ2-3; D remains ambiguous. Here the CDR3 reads CAITRDTQYF. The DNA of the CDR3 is TGTGCCATCACACGAGATACGCAGTATTTT.